Below, one T cell receptor beta chain is given with its context. The record originates from a study of blood T cell repertoires in COVID-19. The wider study: COVID-19 samples collected from the United States, Italy and Spain covered acute and convalescent phases. T cells, B-cell-depleted T cells, or PBMCs provided the cDNA or gDNA that served as material.

With 5 bases removed from V and 2 bases from J, the gap between germline ends came to 17 bases. Germline CDR1 and CDR2: LNHDA and SQIVND (reference sequence). There are 16 residues in the CDR3. Original methodology: How many nucleated cells were present was estimated from reference gene primer amplification. Sequencing was performed with immunoSEQ multiplex PCR; in TCRdb, only in-frame clones are kept and a portion is missing. The V and J calls and clone size were taken over from that table, and D and trimming were inferred from the DNA. This table has about 340,000 clones, under 95% appearing once. Sequencing was carried out using peripheral blood. The source is a woman younger than 30 who had recovered from COVID-19. The V and J genes are TRBV19 and TRBJ2-3; TRBD2 might be the D (6 bases). CDR3 bases: TGTGCCAGTAGTCTGTGGACTACGAAATACACAGATACGCAGTATTTT. Translation gives CASSLWTTKYTDTQYF.